This is a list of T cell receptor beta chains from one sample in a study of cytomegalovirus exposure and HLA in healthy donors. Some clones are missing from TCRdb's copy, which holds only in-frame ones; the method was immunoSEQ multiplex PCR. Of about 200,000 clones listed, around 75% were seen once; the top ten hold more than 0.35%. Sequences were obtained from PBMCs. These receptors originate from a male donor in good health and CMV-seropositive. Each CDR3 is given with its conserved first and last residue. D genes are given only for firm matches. Size tells how often a clone was seen (once, few, many) or the class of an expanded clone, and some rows leave it out.

>NA|few|TRBV27|TRBJ1-5
CASSLRREQPQHF
TGTGCCAGCAGTTTAAGGCGGGAACAGCCCCAGCATTTT
>NA|NA|TRBV28|TRBJ2-7
CASFTPSSYEQYF
TGTGCCAGCTTCACTCCGAGCTCCTACGAGCAGTACTTC
>NA|NA|TRBV27|TRBJ1-1
CASSFLMNTEAFF
TGTGCCAGCAGTTTTCTAATGAACACTGAAGCTTTCTTT
>NA|NA|TRBV7-9|TRBJ1-2
CASSLEGSSLPWGYTF
TGTGCCAGCAGCTTAGAGGGGTCATCCCTACCTTGGGGCTACACCTTC
>TRBD2|NA|TRBV7-2|TRBJ2-3
CASSLVLLAGGSTDTQYF
TGTGCCAGCAGCTTAGTCCTTCTAGCGGGGGGGAGCACAGATACGCAGTATTTT
>NA|NA|TRBV5-6|TRBJ1-5
CASSFRLGNQPQHF
TGTGCCAGCAGTTTTCGACTTGGCAATCAGCCCCAGCATTTT
>TRBD2|NA|TRBV5-1|TRBJ2-7
CASSSRRATSGYYEQYF
TGCGCCAGCAGCTCCCGGCGGGCGACTAGCGGTTACTACGAGCAGTACTTC
>TRBD2|NA|TRBV7-3|TRBJ2-5
CASSLSLAGEETQYF
TGTGCCAGCAGCTTAAGCCTAGCGGGGGAGGAGACCCAGTACTTC
>NA|NA|TRBV2|TRBJ1-2
CASALRNGYTF
TGTGCCAGCGCACTAAGGAATGGCTACACCTTC
>NA|few|TRBV15|TRBJ2-2
CATSRVRGTGELFF
TGTGCCACCAGCAGAGTCCGGGGCACCGGGGAGCTGTTTTTT
>TRBD1|NA|TRBV27|TRBJ1-5
CASSPRQGVTNQPQHF
TGTGCCAGCAGTCCGCGACAGGGGGTAACGAATCAGCCCCAGCATTTT
>NA|NA|TRBV7-2|TRBJ2-7
CASSSYRGRDISYEQYF
TGTGCCAGCAGCTCATATAGGGGCCGGGACATTTCCTACGAGCAGTACTTC
>TRBD1|NA|TRBV5-1|TRBJ2-5
CASSLGQGGQETQYF
TGCGCCAGCAGCTTGGGACAGGGGGGTCAAGAGACCCAGTACTTC
>NA|NA|TRBV2|TRBJ1-1
CASSNRDTTEAFF
TGTGCCAGCAGCAACAGGGATACTACTGAAGCTTTCTTT
>TRBD2|NA|TRBV23-1|TRBJ2-3
CASSQSFSGPSTDTQYF
TGCGCCAGCAGTCAATCATTTAGCGGGCCTAGCACAGATACGCAGTATTTT
>TRBD2|NA|TRBV4-2|TRBJ2-1
CASSQSSSGNSYNEQFF
TGTGCCAGCAGCCAGTCCTCTAGCGGGAACTCCTACAATGAGCAGTTCTTC
>TRBD2|few|TRBV28|TRBJ2-2
CASSLGTIGELFF
TGTGCCAGCAGTTTAGGGACTATCGGGGAGCTGTTTTTT
>TRBD2|NA|TRBV9|TRBJ2-2
CASSVTSGGADGELFF
TGTGCCAGCAGCGTAACTAGCGGGGGGGCAGACGGGGAGCTGTTTTTT
>NA|NA|TRBV9|TRBJ2-7
CASSAYSGRMYEQYF
TGTGCCAGCAGCGCCTATAGCGGACGAATGTACGAGCAGTACTTC
>NA|NA|TRBV9|TRBJ1-1
CASSLSGTLNTEAFF
TGTGCCAGCAGCTTATCCGGGACATTGAACACTGAAGCTTTCTTT
>NA|few|TRBV11-3|TRBJ2-1
CASSIQGPNEQFF
TGTGCCAGCAGCATTCAGGGTCCGAATGAGCAGTTCTTC
>NA|once|TRBV27|TRBJ1-5
CASSGGRINQPQHF
TGTGCCAGCAGTGGAGGACGGATCAATCAGCCCCAGCATTTT
>TRBD2|NA|TRBV18|TRBJ2-7
CASSPPKPSGKEYEQYF
TGTGCCAGCTCACCACCAAAGCCTAGCGGGAAGGAGTACGAGCAGTACTTC
>NA|NA|TRBV27|TRBJ1-1
CASSQTRDLDTEAFF
TGTGCCAGCAGTCAAACCCGGGATTTAGACACTGAAGCTTTCTTT
>NA|NA|TRBV19|TRBJ1-3
CASSLQGGRNTIYF
TGTGCCAGTAGTCTCCAGGGCGGCCGGAACACCATATATTTT
>NA|few|TRBV14|TRBJ2-5
CASSQDDNRPRGETQYF
TGTGCCAGCAGCCAAGATGATAACAGGCCCAGGGGCGAGACCCAGTACTTC
>NA|NA|TRBV25-1|TRBJ2-7
CASSSIGSNYEQYF
TGTGCCAGCAGTTCTATCGGGAGTAACTACGAGCAGTACTTC
>TRBD1|NA|TRBV28|TRBJ1-2
CASSPLPGQGEGYTF
TGTGCCAGCAGCCCATTACCGGGACAGGGGGAAGGCTACACCTTC
>TRBD1|NA|TRBV23-1|TRBJ2-2
CASSQGGMGQGVNTGELFF
TGCGCCAGCAGTCAAGGTGGTATGGGACAGGGGGTTAACACCGGGGAGCTGTTTTTT
>NA|NA|TRBV27|TRBJ2-7
CASSSRGGVYEQYF
TGTGCCAGCAGTTCCCGGGGTGGGGTCTACGAGCAGTACTTC
>NA|NA|TRBV5-4|TRBJ1-3
CASSLDPLNTIYF
TGTGCCAGCAGCTTGGATCCACTAAACACCATATATTTT
>NA|NA|TRBV5-5|TRBJ2-7
CASSLVAQGGYEQYF
TGTGCCAGCAGCTTGGTTGCGCAGGGGGGATACGAGCAGTACTTC
>TRBD1|NA|TRBV5-1|TRBJ2-2
CASSLGQGNTGELFF
TGCGCCAGCAGCTTGGGACAGGGGAACACCGGGGAGCTGTTTTTT
>TRBD2|NA|TRBV28|TRBJ2-3
CASSLGRGASTDTQYF
TGTGCCAGCAGTTTGGGGCGGGGGGCTAGCACAGATACGCAGTATTTT
>NA|NA|TRBV30|TRBJ2-3
CAWRPPSGTQYF
TGTGCCTGGAGACCCCCCAGCGGTACGCAGTATTTT
>TRBD2|NA|TRBV4-3|TRBJ2-7
CASSRGTSGAYEQYF
TGCGCCAGCAGCCGGGGGACTAGCGGAGCCTACGAGCAGTACTTC
>TRBD1|NA|TRBV11-3|TRBJ2-4
CASSPRDRENIQYF
TGTGCCAGCAGCCCTAGGGACAGGGAAAACATTCAGTACTTC
>NA|NA|TRBV4-3|TRBJ2-5
CASSQDREETQYF
TGCGCCAGCAGCCAAGACAGGGAAGAGACCCAGTACTTC
>TRBD1|NA|TRBV6-1|TRBJ2-5
CASSGYRGQETQYF
TGTGCCAGCAGTGGCTACAGGGGCCAGGAGACCCAGTACTTC
>NA|NA|TRBV6-1|TRBJ1-2
CASSEGDRAGANYGYTF
TGTGCCAGCAGTGAAGGGGATAGGGCGGGAGCTAACTATGGCTACACCTTC
>NA|once|TRBV27|TRBJ2-7
CASSLSGGLSEQYF
TGTGCCAGCAGTTTATCGGGGGGATTAAGCGAGCAGTACTTC
>TRBD1|NA|TRBV4-3|TRBJ1-1
CASNTGQGALGRAFF
TGCGCCAGCAATACGGGACAGGGGGCGTTGGGCCGAGCTTTCTTT
>NA|NA|TRBV5-4|TRBJ2-2
CASSSSGLLRAGELFF
TGTGCCAGCAGCTCCTCCGGACTCCTCCGGGCCGGGGAGCTGTTTTTT
>TRBD2|NA|TRBV9|TRBJ2-7
CASSVVGGAGGEQYF
TGTGCCAGCAGCGTTGTGGGAGGGGCCGGAGGCGAGCAGTACTTC
>NA|NA|TRBV7-2|TRBJ2-3
CASSLYRGTTDTQYF
TGTGCCAGCAGCTTATATAGAGGGACAACAGATACGCAGTATTTT
>NA|few|TRBV9|TRBJ1-2
CASSVDTGDPRGYTF
TGTGCCAGCAGCGTAGACACGGGAGACCCTCGAGGCTACACCTTC
>TRBD1|few|TRBV5-1|TRBJ1-2
CASSLGTGRDDGYTF
TGCGCCAGCAGCTTAGGGACAGGGAGAGATGATGGCTACACCTTC
>TRBD1|NA|TRBV7-3|TRBJ1-1
CASSRDSLNTEAFF
TGTGCCAGCAGCAGGGACAGCCTGAACACTGAAGCTTTCTTT
>TRBD2|few|TRBV7-6|TRBJ2-3
CASSSTAGALTDTQYF
TGTGCCAGCAGCTCCACAGCGGGGGCCCTCACAGATACGCAGTATTTT
>NA|NA|TRBV12-5|TRBJ1-2
CASGLVGQYELYGYTF
TGTGCTAGTGGTTTGGTTGGACAGTATGAACTCTATGGCTACACCTTC
>NA|few|TRBV18|TRBJ1-4
CASSLSVPFHGEKLFF
TGTGCCAGCTCCCTCTCGGTCCCGTTCCACGGGGAAAAACTGTTTTTT
>TRBD2|NA|TRBV14|TRBJ2-3
CASSQGYGAGVGTDTQYF
TGTGCCAGCAGCCAAGGATACGGGGCGGGGGTAGGAACAGATACGCAGTATTTT
>TRBD1|NA|TRBV11-2|TRBJ1-1
CASSDRVAAEAFF
TGTGCCAGCAGCGACAGGGTGGCCGCTGAAGCTTTCTTT